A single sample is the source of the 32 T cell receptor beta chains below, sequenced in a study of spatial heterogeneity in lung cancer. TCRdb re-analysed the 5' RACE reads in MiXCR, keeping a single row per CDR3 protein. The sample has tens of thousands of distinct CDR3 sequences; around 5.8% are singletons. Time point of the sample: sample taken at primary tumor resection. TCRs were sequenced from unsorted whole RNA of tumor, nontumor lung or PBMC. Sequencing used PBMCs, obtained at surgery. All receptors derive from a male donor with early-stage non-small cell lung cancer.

For the CDR3, the DNA is TGCGCCAGCAGCTTGGCGACAGGGGTTGGCTACACCTTC. It specifies CASSLATGVGYTF. The V and J genes are TRBV5-1 and TRBJ1-2, with 8 nucleotides matching TRBD1. V lost 0 bases, J lost 7 bases, and 2 bases stayed unmatched. This CDR3 region has 13 residues. CDR1 is SGHRS and CDR2 is YFSETQ in the germline V gene. Together with reference TRBV5-1 and TRBJ1-2, the CDR3 gives the full variable domain: KAGVTQTPRYLIKTRGQQVTLSCSPISGHRSVSWYQQTPGQGLQFLFEYFSETQRNKGNFPGRFSGRQFSNSRSEMNVSTLELGDSALYLCASSLATGVGYTFGSGTRLTVV.

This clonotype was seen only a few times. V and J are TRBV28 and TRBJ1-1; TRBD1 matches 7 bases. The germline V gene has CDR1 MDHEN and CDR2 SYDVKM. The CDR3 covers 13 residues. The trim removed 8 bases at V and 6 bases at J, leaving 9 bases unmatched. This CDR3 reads CASHIRGLAEAFF. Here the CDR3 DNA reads TGTGCCAGCCATATAAGGGGGCTCGCTGAAGCTTTCTTT.

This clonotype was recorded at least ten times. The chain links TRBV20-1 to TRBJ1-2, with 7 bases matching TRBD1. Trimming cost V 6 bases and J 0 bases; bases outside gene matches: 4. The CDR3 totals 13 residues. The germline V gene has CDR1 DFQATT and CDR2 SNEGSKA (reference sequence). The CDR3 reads CSARDSPNYGYTF. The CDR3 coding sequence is TGCAGTGCAAGGGACAGTCCTAACTATGGCTACACCTTC.

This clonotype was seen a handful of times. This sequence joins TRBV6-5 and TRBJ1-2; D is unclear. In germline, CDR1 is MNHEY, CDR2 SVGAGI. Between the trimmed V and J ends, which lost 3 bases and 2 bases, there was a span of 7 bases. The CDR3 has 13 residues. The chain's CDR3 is CASSYKGNYGYTF. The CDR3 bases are TGTGCCAGCAGTTATAAGGGAAACTATGGCTACACCTTC.

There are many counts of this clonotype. The CDR3 DNA reads as TGTGCCAGCAGTTACAACACCGGGGAGCTGTTTTTT. It yields the protein CASSYNTGELFF. The V gene is TRBV6-2 or TRBV6-3, the J gene TRBJ2-2; D is unresolved. The V end lost 2 bases, the J end lost 2 bases, and 0 bases lay between the germline ends. Germline assignment: CDR1 MNHEY and CDR2 SVGEGT. CDR3 size: 12 residues.

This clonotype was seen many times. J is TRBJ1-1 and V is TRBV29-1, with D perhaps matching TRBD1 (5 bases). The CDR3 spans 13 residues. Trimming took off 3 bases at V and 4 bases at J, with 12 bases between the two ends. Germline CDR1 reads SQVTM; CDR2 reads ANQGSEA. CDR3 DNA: TGCAGCGTTGACCTAGGGGTCCGCACTGAAGCTTTCTTT. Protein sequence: CSVDLGVRTEAFF.

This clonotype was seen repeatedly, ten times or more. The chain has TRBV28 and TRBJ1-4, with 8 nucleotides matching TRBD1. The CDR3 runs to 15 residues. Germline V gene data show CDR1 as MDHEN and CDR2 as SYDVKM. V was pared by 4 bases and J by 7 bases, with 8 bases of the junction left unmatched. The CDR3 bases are TGTGCCAGCAGTTCATCGACAGGGGCAAGTGAAAAACTGTTTTTT. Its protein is CASSSSTGASEKLFF. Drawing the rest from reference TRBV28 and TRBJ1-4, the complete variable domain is DVKVTQSSRYLVKRTGEKVFLECVQDMDHENMFWYRQDPGLGLRLIYFSYDVKMKEKGDIPEGYSVSREKKERFSLILESASTNQTSMYLCASSSSTGASEKLFFGSGTQLSVL.

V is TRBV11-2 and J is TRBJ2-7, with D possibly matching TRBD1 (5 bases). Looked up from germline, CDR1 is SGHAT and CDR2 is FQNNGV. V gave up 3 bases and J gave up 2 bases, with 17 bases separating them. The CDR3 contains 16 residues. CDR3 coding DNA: TGTGCCAGCAGCTTTCCCCGCGCAGGGTTCACCTACGAGCAGTACTTC. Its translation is CASSFPRAGFTYEQYF.

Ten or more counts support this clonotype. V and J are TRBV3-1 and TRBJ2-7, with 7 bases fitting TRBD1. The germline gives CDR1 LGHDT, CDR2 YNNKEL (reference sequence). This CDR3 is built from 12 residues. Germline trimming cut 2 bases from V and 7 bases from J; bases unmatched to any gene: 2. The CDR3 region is CASSQRGQEQYF. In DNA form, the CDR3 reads TGTGCCAGCAGCCAACGGGGACAGGAGCAGTACTTC.

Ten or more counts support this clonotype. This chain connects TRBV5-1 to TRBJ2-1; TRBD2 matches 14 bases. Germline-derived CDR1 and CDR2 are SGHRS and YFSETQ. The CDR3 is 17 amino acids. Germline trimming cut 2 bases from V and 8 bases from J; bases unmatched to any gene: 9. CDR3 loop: CASSLLTSGGAGDEQFF. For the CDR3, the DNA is TGCGCCAGCAGCTTATTGACTAGCGGGGGGGCCGGGGATGAGCAGTTCTTC.

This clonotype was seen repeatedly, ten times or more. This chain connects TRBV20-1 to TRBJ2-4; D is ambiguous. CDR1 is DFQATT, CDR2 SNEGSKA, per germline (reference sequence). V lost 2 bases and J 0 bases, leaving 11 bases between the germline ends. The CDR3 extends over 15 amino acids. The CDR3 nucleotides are TGCAGTGCTAGATACGGGTACTCAGCCAAAAACATTCAGTACTTC. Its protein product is CSARYGYSAKNIQYF.

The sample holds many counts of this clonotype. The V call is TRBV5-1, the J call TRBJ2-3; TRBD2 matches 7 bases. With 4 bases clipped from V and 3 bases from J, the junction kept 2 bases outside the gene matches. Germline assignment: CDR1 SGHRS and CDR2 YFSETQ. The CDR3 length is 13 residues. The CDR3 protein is CASSGGVTDTQYF. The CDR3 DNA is TGCGCCAGCAGCGGGGGGGTGACAGATACGCAGTATTTT.

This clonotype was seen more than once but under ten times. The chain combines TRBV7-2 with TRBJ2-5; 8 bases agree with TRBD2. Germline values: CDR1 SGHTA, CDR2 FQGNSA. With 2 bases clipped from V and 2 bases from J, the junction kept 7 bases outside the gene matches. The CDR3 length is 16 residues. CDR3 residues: CASSLSNPSGQETQYF. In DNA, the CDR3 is TGTGCCAGCAGCTTATCCAACCCTAGCGGGCAAGAGACCCAGTACTTC.

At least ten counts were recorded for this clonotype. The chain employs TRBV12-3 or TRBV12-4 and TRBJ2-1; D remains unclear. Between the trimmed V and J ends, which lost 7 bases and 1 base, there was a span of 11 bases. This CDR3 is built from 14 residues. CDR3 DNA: TGTGCCAGCAAGACTGGGTCATCCTACAATGAGCAGTTCTTC. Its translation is CASKTGSSYNEQFF.

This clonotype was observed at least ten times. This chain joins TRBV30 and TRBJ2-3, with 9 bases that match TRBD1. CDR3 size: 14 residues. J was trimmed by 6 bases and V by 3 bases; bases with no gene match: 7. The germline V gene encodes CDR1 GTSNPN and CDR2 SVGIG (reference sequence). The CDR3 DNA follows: TGTGCCTGGAGGGGGGGAGGGACAGGGGATACGCAGTATTTT. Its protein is CAWRGGGTGDTQYF.

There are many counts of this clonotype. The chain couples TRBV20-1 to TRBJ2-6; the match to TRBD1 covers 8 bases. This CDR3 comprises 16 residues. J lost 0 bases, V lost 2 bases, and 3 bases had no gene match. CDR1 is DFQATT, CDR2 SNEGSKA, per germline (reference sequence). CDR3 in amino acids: CSARRTGSSGANVLTF. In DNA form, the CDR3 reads TGCAGTGCTAGACGGACAGGGAGCTCTGGGGCCAACGTCCTGACTTTC.

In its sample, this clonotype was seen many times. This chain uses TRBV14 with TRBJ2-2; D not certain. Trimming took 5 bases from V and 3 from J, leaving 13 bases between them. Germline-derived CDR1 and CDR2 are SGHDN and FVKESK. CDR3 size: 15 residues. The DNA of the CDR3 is TGTGCCAGCAGCTCTCAGGCTCATTACACCGGGGAGCTGTTTTTT. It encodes CASSSQAHYTGELFF.

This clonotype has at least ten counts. The CDR3 coding sequence is TGTGCCACCAGTGACTATGGGACAGGAAACACCGGGGAGCTGTTTTTT. This translates into CATSDYGTGNTGELFF. The chain couples TRBV24-1 to TRBJ2-2, with 8 bases matching TRBD1. Trimming removed 4 bases from V and 2 bases from J; junction bases left unmatched: 5. From germline, CDR1 is KGHDR and CDR2 SFDVKD. The CDR3 has 16 residues.

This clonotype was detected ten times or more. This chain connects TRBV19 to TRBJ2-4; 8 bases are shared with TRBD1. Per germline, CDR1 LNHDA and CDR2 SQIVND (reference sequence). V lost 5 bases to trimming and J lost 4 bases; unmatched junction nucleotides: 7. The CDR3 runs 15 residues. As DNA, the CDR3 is TGTGCCAGTAGTTTCGCAGGGGGCATGAAAAACATTCAGTACTTC. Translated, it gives CASSFAGGMKNIQYF. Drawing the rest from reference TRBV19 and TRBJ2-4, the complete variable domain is DGGITQSPKYLFRKEGQNVTLSCEQNLNHDAMYWYRQDPGQGLRLIYYSQIVNDFQKGDIAEGYSVSREKKESFPLTVTSAQKNPTAFYLCASSFAGGMKNIQYFGAGTRLSVL.

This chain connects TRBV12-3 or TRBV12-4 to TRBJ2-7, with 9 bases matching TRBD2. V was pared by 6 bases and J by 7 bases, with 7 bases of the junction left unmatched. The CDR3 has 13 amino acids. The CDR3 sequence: CASRSGAGGEQYF. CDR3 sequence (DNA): TGTGCCAGCAGATCCGGGGCGGGAGGGGAGCAGTACTTC.

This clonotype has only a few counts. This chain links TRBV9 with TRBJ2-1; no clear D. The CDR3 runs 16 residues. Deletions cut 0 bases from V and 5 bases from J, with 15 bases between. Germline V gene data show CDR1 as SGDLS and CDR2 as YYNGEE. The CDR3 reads CASSVASRVPDNEQFF. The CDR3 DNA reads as TGTGCCAGCAGCGTAGCCAGTCGGGTCCCGGACAATGAGCAGTTCTTC.

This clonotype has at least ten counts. The CDR3: CASSLRSEQYF. CDR3 DNA sequence: TGTGCCAGCAGTTTGAGGAGCGAGCAGTACTTC. This chain uses TRBV12-3 or TRBV12-4 with TRBJ2-7; no firm D call. The CDR3 length is 11 residues. The V end was cut by 3 bases, the J end by 6 bases, with 6 bases between.

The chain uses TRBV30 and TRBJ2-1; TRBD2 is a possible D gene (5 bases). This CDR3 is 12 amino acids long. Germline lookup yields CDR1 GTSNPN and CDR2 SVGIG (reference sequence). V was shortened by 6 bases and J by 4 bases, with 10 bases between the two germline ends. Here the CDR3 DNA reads TGTGCCTGCCCGACGGGGTACAATGAGCAGTTCTTC. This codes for CACPTGYNEQFF.

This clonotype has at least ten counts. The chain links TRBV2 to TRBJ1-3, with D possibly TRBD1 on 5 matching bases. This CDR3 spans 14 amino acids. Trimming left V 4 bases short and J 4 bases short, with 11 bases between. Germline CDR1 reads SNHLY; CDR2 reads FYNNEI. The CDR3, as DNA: TGTGCCAGCAGTGCAGGGTTACCCGGAAACACCATATATTTT. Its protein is CASSAGLPGNTIYF.

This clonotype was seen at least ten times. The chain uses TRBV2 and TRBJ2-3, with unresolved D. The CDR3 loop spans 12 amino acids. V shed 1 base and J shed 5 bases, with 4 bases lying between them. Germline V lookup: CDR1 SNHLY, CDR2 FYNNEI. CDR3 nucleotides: TGTGCCAGCAGTGAAGGTGGAGATACGCAGTATTTT. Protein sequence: CASSEGGDTQYF.

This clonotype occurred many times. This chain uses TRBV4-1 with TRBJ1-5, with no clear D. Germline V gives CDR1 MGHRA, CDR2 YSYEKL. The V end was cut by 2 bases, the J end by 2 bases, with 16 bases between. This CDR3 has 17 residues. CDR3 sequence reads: CASSQRPIPLGNQPQHF. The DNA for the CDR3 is TGCGCCAGCAGCCAACGACCCATCCCCCTAGGCAATCAGCCCCAGCATTTT.

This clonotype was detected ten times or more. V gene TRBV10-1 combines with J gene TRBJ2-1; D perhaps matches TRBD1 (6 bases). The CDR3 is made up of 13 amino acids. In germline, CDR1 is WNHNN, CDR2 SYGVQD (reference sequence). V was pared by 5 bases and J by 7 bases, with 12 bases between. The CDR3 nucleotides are TGCGCCAGCAGTCCGGACAGTCAAAATGAGCAGTTCTTC. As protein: CASSPDSQNEQFF.

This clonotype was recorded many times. CDR3 bases: TGTGCCAGCAGCGTTGGGACTTTAGCTGGGGATTCAGATACGCAGTATTTT. It codes for CASSVGTLAGDSDTQYF. This sequence joins TRBV7-9 and TRBJ2-3; a weak D match, TRBD2 (6 bases). The germline V gene encodes CDR1 SEHNR and CDR2 FQNEAQ (reference sequence). The ends were cut back, 5 bases at V and 4 bases at J, with 22 bases in the middle. The CDR3 extends over 17 amino acids. Combining the CDR3 with reference TRBV7-9 and TRBJ2-3 gives the whole variable domain DTGVSQNPRHKITKRGQNVTFRCDPISEHNRLYWYRQTLGQGPEFLTYFQNEAQLEKSRLLSDRFSAERPKGSFSTLEIQRTEQGDSAMYLCASSVGTLAGDSDTQYFGPGTRLTVL.

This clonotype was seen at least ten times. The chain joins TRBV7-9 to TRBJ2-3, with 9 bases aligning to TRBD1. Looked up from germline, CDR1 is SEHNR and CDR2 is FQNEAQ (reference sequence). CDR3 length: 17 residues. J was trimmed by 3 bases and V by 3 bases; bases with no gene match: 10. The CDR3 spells CASSLKQGAYFTDTQYF. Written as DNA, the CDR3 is TGTGCCAGCAGCTTGAAACAGGGGGCATATTTTACAGATACGCAGTATTTT.

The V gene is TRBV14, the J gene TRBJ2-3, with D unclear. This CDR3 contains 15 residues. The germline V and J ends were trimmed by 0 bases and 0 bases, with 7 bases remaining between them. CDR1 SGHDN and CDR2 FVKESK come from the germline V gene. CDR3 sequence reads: CASSQDPTSTDTQYF. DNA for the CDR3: TGTGCCAGCAGCCAAGACCCGACTAGCACAGATACGCAGTATTTT. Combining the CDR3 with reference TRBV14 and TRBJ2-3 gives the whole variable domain EAGVTQFPSHSVIEKGQTVTLRCDPISGHDNLYWYRRVMGKEIKFLLHFVKESKQDESGMPNNRFLAERTGGTYSTLKVQPAELEDSGVYFCASSQDPTSTDTQYFGPGTRLTVL.

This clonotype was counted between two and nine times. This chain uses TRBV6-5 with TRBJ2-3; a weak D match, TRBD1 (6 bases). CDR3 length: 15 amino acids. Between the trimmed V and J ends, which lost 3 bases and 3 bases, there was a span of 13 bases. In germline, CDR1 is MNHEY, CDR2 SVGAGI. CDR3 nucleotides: TGTGCCAGCAGTTATGATACAGGGTATACAGATACGCAGTATTTT. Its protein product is CASSYDTGYTDTQYF.

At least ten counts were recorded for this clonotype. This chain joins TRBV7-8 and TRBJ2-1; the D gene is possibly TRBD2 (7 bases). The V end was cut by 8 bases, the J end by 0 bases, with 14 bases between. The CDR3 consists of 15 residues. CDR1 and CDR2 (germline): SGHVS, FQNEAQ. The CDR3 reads CASSKAGASYNEQFF. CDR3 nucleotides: TGTGCCAGCTCAAAGGCGGGGGCCTCCTACAATGAGCAGTTCTTC.